The T cell receptor (beta chain) under discussion was sequenced for a study of technical replicates of blood from a few donors. Assay: immunoSEQ multiplex PCR; the TCRdb copy retains only in-frame clones and omits some. The data contain tens of thousands of clones, 85% to 95% of them singletons. This CDR3 has 15 amino acids. The V segment lost 3 bases and the J segment 0 bases; nucleotides outside the gene matches: 3. The germline V gene encodes CDR1 MNHEY and CDR2 SVGAGI. The chain uses TRBV6-5 and TRBJ2-7; 9 bases are shared with TRBD2. The material sequenced was T cells isolated from PBMCs. This receptor was identified in a human donor in good health. The CDR3 DNA is TGTGCCAGCAGTTATATTAGCGGGAGCTCCTACGAGCAGTACTTC. Encoded protein: CASSYISGSSYEQYF.